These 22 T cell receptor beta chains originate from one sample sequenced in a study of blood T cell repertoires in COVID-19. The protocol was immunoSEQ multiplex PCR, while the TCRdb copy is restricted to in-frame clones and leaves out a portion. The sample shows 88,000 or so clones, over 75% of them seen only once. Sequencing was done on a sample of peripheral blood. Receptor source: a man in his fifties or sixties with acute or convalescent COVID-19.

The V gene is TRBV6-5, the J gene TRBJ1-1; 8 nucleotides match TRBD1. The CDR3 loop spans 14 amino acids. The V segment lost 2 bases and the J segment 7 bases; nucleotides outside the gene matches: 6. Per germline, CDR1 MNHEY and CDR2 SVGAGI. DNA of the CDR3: TGTGCCAGCAGTTACACCTCCGGACAGGGTGAAGCTTTCTTT. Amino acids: CASSYTSGQGEAFF.

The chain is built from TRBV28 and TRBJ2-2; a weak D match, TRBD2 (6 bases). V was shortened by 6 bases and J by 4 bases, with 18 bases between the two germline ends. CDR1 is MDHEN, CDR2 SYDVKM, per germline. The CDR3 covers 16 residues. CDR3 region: CASSGTLSKLTGELFF. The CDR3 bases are TGTGCCAGCAGCGGGACTCTAAGTAAACTCACCGGGGAGCTGTTTTTT.

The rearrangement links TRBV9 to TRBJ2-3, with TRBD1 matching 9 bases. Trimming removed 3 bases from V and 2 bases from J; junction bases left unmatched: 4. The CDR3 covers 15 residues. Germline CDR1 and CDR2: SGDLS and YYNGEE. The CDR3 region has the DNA TGTGCCAGCAGCGAGGGGACAGGGTCCACAGATACGCAGTATTTT. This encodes CASSEGTGSTDTQYF. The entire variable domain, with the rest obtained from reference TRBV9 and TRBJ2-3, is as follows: DSGVTQTPKHLITATGQRVTLRCSPRSGDLSVYWYQQSLDQGLQFLIQYYNGEERAKGNILERFSAQQFPDLHSELNLSSLELGDSALYFCASSEGTGSTDTQYFGPGTRLTVL.

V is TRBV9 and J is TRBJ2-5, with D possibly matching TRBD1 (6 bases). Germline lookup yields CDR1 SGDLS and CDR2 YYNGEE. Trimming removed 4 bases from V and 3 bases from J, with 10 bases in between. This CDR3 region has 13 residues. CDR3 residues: CASSRDRKETQYF. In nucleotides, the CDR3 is TGTGCCAGCAGCAGAGACAGGAAAGAGACCCAGTACTTC.

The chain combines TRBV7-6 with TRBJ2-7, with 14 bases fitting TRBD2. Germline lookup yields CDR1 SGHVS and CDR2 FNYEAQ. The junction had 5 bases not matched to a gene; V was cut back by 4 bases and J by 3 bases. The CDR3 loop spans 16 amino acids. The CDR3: CASSWRLAGGVYEQYF. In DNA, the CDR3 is TGTGCCAGCAGCTGGAGACTAGCGGGAGGGGTCTACGAGCAGTACTTC. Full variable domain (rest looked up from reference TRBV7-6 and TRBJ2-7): GAGVSQSPRYKVTKRGQDVALRCDPISGHVSLYWYRQALGQGPEFLTYFNYEAQQDKSGLPNDRFSAERPEGSISTLTIQRTEQRDSAMYRCASSWRLAGGVYEQYFGPGTRLTVT.

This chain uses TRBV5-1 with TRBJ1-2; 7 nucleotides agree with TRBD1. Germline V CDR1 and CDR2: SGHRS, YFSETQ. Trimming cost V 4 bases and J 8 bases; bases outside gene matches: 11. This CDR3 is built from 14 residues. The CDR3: CASSAGQPGWGYTF. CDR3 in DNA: TGCGCCAGCAGCGCGGGACAGCCCGGGTGGGGCTACACCTTC. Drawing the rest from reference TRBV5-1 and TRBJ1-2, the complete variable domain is KAGVTQTPRYLIKTRGQQVTLSCSPISGHRSVSWYQQTPGQGLQFLFEYFSETQRNKGNFPGRFSGRQFSNSRSEMNVSTLELGDSALYLCASSAGQPGWGYTFGSGTRLTVV.

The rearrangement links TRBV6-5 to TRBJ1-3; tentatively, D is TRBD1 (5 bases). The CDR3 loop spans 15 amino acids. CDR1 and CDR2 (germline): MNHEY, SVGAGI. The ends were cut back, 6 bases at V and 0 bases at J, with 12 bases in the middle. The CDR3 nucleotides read TGTGCCAGCAGCCCATGGGGCAACTCTGGAAACACCATATATTTT. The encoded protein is CASSPWGNSGNTIYF.

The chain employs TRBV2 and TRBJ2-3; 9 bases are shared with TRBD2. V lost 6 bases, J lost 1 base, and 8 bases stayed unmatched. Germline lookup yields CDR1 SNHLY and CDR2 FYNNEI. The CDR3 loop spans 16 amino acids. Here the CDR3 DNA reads TGTGCCAGCAGGATGAATAGCGGGGGCCGCACAGATACGCAGTATTTT. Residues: CASRMNSGGRTDTQYF. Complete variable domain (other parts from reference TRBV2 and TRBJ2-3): EPEVTQTPSHQVTQMGQEVILRCVPISNHLYFYWYRQILGQKVEFLVSFYNNEISEKSEIFDDQFSVERPDGSNFTLKIRSTKLEDSAMYFCASRMNSGGRTDTQYFGPGTRLTVL.

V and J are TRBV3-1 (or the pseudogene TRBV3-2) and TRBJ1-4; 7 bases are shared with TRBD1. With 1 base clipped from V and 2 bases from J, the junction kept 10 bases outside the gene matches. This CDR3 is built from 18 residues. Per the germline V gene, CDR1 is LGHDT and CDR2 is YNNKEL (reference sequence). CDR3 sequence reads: CASSQAGTEIYTNEKLFF. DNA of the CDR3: TGTGCCAGCAGCCAAGCGGGGACAGAGATCTACACTAATGAAAAACTGTTTTTT.

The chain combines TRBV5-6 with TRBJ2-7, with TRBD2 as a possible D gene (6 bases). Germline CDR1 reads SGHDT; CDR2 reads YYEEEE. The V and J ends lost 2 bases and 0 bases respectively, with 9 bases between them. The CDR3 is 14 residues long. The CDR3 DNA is TGTGCCAGCAGCTTTGGAGGGGACTCCTACGAGCAGTACTTC. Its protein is CASSFGGDSYEQYF.

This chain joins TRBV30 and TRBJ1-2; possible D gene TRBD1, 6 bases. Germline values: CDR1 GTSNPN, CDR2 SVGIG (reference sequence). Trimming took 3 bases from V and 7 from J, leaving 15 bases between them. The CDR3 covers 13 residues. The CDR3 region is CAWREQGQPGYTF. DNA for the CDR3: TGTGCCTGGAGAGAACAGGGCCAGCCTGGCTACACCTTC. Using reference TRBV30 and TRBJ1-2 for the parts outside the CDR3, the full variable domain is SQTIHQWPATLVQPVGSPLSLECTVEGTSNPNLYWYRQAAGRGLQLLFYSVGIGQISSEVPQNLSASRPQDRQFILSSKKLLLSDSGFYLCAWREQGQPGYTFGSGTRLTVV.

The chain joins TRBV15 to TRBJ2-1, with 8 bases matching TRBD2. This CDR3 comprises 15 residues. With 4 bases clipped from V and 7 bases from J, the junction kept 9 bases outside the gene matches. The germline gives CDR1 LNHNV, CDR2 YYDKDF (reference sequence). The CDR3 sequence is CATSTRVAGINEQFF. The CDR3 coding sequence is TGTGCCACCAGCACCCGCGTAGCGGGGATAAATGAGCAGTTCTTC. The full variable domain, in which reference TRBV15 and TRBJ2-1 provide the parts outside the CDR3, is DAMVIQNPRYQVTQFGKPVTLSCSQTLNHNVMYWYQQKSSQAPKLLFHYYDKDFNNEADTPDNFQSRRPNTSFCFLDIRSPGLGDTAMYLCATSTRVAGINEQFFGPGTRLTVL.

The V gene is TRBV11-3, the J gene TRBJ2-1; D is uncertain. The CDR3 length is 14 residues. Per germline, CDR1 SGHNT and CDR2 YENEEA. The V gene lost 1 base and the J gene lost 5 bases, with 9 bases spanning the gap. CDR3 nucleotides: TGTGCCAGCAGCTTAGGAGGCGGAAACAATGAGCAGTTCTTC. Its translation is CASSLGGGNNEQFF.

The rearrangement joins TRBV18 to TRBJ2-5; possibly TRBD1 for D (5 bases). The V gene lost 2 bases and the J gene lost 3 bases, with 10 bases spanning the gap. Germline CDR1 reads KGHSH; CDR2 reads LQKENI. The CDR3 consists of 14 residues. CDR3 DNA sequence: TGTGCCAGCTCACCATACAGGACGAAAGAGACCCAGTACTTC. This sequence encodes CASSPYRTKETQYF.

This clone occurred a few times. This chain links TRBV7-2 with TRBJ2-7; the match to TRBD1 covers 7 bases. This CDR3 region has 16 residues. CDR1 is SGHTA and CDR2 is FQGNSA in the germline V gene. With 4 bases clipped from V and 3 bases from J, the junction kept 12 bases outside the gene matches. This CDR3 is CASSSRQGSFFYEQYF. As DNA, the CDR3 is TGTGCCAGCAGCTCGCGACAGGGATCCTTTTTCTACGAGCAGTACTTC.

CDR3 sequence reads: CASSLAQLGRTGELFF. CDR3 nucleotides: TGTGCCAGCAGCTTGGCTCAATTAGGGAGGACCGGGGAGCTGTTTTTT. V usage is TRBV5-4 and J usage is TRBJ2-2; D might be TRBD2 (6 bases). This CDR3 spans 16 amino acids. From germline, CDR1 is SGHNT and CDR2 YYREEE (reference sequence). V shed 0 bases and J shed 5 bases, with 14 bases lying between them. The full variable domain, in which reference TRBV5-4 and TRBJ2-2 provide the parts outside the CDR3, is ETGVTQSPTHLIKTRGQQVTLRCSSQSGHNTVSWYQQALGQGPQFIFQYYREEENGRGNFPPRFSGLQFPNYSSELNVNALELDDSALYLCASSLAQLGRTGELFFGEGSRLTVL.

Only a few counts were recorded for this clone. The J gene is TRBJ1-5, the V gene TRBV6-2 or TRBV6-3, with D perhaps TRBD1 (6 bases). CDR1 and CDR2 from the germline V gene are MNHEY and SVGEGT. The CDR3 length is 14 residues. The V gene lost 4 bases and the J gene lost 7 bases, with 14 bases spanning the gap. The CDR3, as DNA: TGTGCCAGCAGTTCACAGGGCTCGGAGCAGCCCCAGCATTTT. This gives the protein CASSSQGSEQPQHF.

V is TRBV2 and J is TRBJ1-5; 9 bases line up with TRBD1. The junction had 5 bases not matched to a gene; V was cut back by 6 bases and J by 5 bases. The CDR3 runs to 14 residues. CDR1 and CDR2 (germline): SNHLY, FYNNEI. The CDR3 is CASRGTGNYQPQHF. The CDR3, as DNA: TGTGCCAGCAGGGGGACAGGGAACTATCAGCCCCAGCATTTT.

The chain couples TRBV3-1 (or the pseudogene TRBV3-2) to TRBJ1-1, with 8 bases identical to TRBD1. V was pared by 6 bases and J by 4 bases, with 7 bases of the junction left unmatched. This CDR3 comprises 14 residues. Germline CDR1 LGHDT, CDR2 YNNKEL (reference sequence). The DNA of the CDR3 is TGTGCCAGCAGGCTACAGGGGGGGGCCACTGAAGCTTTCTTT. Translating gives CASRLQGGATEAFF.

The CDR3 DNA follows: TGTGCCAGCAGTTACTCAGGGGGTCTAAAGACCGGGGAGCTGTTTTTT. This translates into CASSYSGGLKTGELFF. The chain joins TRBV6-5 to TRBJ2-2, with D possibly TRBD1 on 6 matching bases. This CDR3 is built from 16 residues. V was cut by 0 bases and J by 5 bases, with 13 bases left in between. CDR1 is MNHEY and CDR2 is SVGAGI in the germline V gene.

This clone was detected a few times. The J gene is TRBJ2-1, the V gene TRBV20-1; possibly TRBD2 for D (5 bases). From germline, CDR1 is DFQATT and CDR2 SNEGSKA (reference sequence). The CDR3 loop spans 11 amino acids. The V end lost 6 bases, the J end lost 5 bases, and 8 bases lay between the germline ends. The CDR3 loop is CSAGVNNEQFF. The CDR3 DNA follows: TGCAGTGCCGGGGTGAACAATGAGCAGTTCTTC.

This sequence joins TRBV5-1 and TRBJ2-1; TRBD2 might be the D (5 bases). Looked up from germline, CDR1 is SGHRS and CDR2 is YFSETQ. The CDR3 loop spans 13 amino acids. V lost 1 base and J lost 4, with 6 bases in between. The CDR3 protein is CASSLTGYNEQFF. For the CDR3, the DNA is TGCGCCAGCAGCTTGACGGGGTACAATGAGCAGTTCTTC.